A selection of T cell receptor beta chains follows, all from one sample in a study of naive and memory T cell subsets. Using its own MiXCR run on the UMI-ligation and nested PCR reads, TCRdb lists one record per CDR3 protein. The data hold roughly 150,000 distinct CDR3 sequences, with approximately 20% observed a single time. The sample taken for sequencing was naive CD8+ T cells from blood. The receptors shown here come from a human donor in good health. CDR3s include the opening cysteine and the closing phenylalanine or tryptophan. The D gene is left open where the match is weak. Some rows mark clone size as missing; the rest say once, few, many or name a class of expanded clone.

J gene: TRBJ2-7; D gene: -; CDR3 length: 13; V gene: TRBV12-3/TRBV12-4; clone size: -; CDR3 DNA: TGTGCCAGCAGTTCCTCCATGGGACCCGAGCAGTACTTC; CDR3 protein: CASSSSMGPEQYF
J gene: TRBJ2-2; D gene: -; CDR3 length: 14; V gene: TRBV27; clone size: -; CDR3 DNA: TGTGCCAGCAGTTTAGTACAGAACACCGGGGAGCTGTTTTTT; CDR3 protein: CASSLVQNTGELFF
J gene: TRBJ2-7; D gene: TRBD2; CDR3 length: 15; V gene: TRBV6-2/TRBV6-3; clone size: -; CDR3 DNA: TGTGCCAGCAGTATCAGCGGGACCCCCTCCTACGAGCAGTACTTC; CDR3 protein: CASSISGTPSYEQYF
J gene: TRBJ1-1; D gene: -; CDR3 length: 12; V gene: TRBV4-3; clone size: -; CDR3 DNA: TGCGCCAGCAGCCAAGGGGCGGGCCAAGCTTTCTTT; CDR3 protein: CASSQGAGQAFF
J gene: TRBJ1-1; D gene: TRBD1; CDR3 length: 14; V gene: TRBV28; clone size: -; CDR3 DNA: TGTGCCAGCAGACACGACAGGGGGATTTCTGAAGCTTTCTTT; CDR3 protein: CASRHDRGISEAFF
J gene: TRBJ2-7; D gene: TRBD1; CDR3 length: 15; V gene: TRBV4-1; clone size: -; CDR3 DNA: TGCGCCAGCAGCCCGAACCCGGGACAGCCATACGAGCAGTACTTC; CDR3 protein: CASSPNPGQPYEQYF
J gene: TRBJ2-1; D gene: TRBD2; CDR3 length: 17; V gene: TRBV27; clone size: -; CDR3 DNA: TGTGCCAGCAGTACGACCCCTGCGGGAGGGACCTACAATGAGCAGTTCTTC; CDR3 protein: CASSTTPAGGTYNEQFF
J gene: TRBJ2-7; D gene: TRBD2; CDR3 length: 13; V gene: TRBV29-1; clone size: -; CDR3 DNA: TGCAGCGTTGAAACTAGCGGGAGGTTCGAGCAGTACTTC; CDR3 protein: CSVETSGRFEQYF
J gene: TRBJ1-1; D gene: -; CDR3 length: 16; V gene: TRBV20-1; clone size: -; CDR3 DNA: TGCAGTGCTAGAGATGAATCGGGCATCTTGAACACTGAAGCTTTCTTT; CDR3 protein: CSARDESGILNTEAFF
J gene: TRBJ1-1; D gene: -; CDR3 length: 14; V gene: TRBV20-1; clone size: -; CDR3 DNA: TGCAGTGCTAGAGCCCCCAGAGAGAACCTTGAAGCTTTCTTT; CDR3 protein: CSARAPRENLEAFF
J gene: TRBJ2-1; D gene: TRBD2; CDR3 length: 15; V gene: TRBV9; clone size: few; CDR3 DNA: TGTGCCAGCAGCGTAGCAGCGGGGGATGATAATGAGCAGTTCTTC; CDR3 protein: CASSVAAGDDNEQFF
J gene: TRBJ2-1; D gene: -; CDR3 length: 15; V gene: TRBV20-1; clone size: many; CDR3 DNA: TGCAGTGCTAGAGGCCCTGACAAGCCCTACAATGAGCAGTTCTTC; CDR3 protein: CSARGPDKPYNEQFF
J gene: TRBJ2-3; D gene: TRBD2; CDR3 length: 14; V gene: TRBV29-1; clone size: -; CDR3 DNA: TGCAGCGCATGGACTAGCGAGAGCACAGATACGCAGTATTTT; CDR3 protein: CSAWTSESTDTQYF
J gene: TRBJ2-7; D gene: -; CDR3 length: 14; V gene: TRBV9; clone size: -; CDR3 DNA: TGTGCCAGCGGTGGGGGGAAGGAATCGCACGAGCAGTACTTC; CDR3 protein: CASGGGKESHEQYF
J gene: TRBJ2-2; D gene: -; CDR3 length: 19; V gene: TRBV6-1; clone size: -; CDR3 DNA: TGTGCCAGCAGTGAAGCTTTCTTCCGCCGGGACACGAACACCGGGGAGCTGTTTTTT; CDR3 protein: CASSEAFFRRDTNTGELFF
J gene: TRBJ1-1; D gene: -; CDR3 length: 14; V gene: TRBV6-6; clone size: -; CDR3 DNA: TGTGCCAGCAGTACAACAGCGGGGAACACTGAAGCTTTCTTT; CDR3 protein: CASSTTAGNTEAFF
J gene: TRBJ2-1; D gene: -; CDR3 length: 18; V gene: TRBV15; clone size: few; CDR3 DNA: TGTGCCACCAGCACGTACCCCGTCGGAGGGAGCTCCTACAATGAGCAGTTCTTC; CDR3 protein: CATSTYPVGGSSYNEQFF
J gene: TRBJ2-7; D gene: -; CDR3 length: 19; V gene: TRBV19; clone size: few; CDR3 DNA: TGTGCCAGTAGTCCCCGAGGAGCTGAGTTAGCTTTAAGGCCCTACGAGCAGTACTTC; CDR3 protein: CASSPRGAELALRPYEQYF
J gene: TRBJ2-1; D gene: -; CDR3 length: 17; V gene: TRBV4-1; clone size: -; CDR3 DNA: TGCGCCAGCAGCCAAGTCCCAGCGGGTGTCGGATACAATGAGCAGTTCTTC; CDR3 protein: CASSQVPAGVGYNEQFF
J gene: TRBJ2-7; D gene: TRBD2; CDR3 length: 14; V gene: TRBV12-3/TRBV12-4; clone size: few; CDR3 DNA: TGTGCCAGCAGTTCCGGGGGGGTCCCCTACGAGCAGTACTTC; CDR3 protein: CASSSGGVPYEQYF
J gene: TRBJ1-1; D gene: TRBD1; CDR3 length: 17; V gene: TRBV6-5; clone size: few; CDR3 DNA: TGTGCCAGCAGTTACAATTCGAGAAGCAGGGGGCTTTCTGAAGCTTTCTTT; CDR3 protein: CASSYNSRSRGLSEAFF
J gene: TRBJ1-5; D gene: -; CDR3 length: 14; V gene: TRBV10-2; clone size: few; CDR3 DNA: TGCGCCAGCACCGGGGGGGCGGGGGGTCAGCCCCAGCATTTT; CDR3 protein: CASTGGAGGQPQHF
J gene: TRBJ1-2; D gene: -; CDR3 length: 16; V gene: TRBV3-1; clone size: -; CDR3 DNA: TGTGCCAGCAGCCAAGAAATGCCGAGAACTAACTATGGCTACACCTTC; CDR3 protein: CASSQEMPRTNYGYTF
J gene: TRBJ1-1; D gene: -; CDR3 length: 12; V gene: TRBV12-3/TRBV12-4; clone size: -; CDR3 DNA: TGTGCCAGCAGTTCCTGGGACAAGGAAGCTTTCTTT; CDR3 protein: CASSSWDKEAFF
J gene: TRBJ2-1; D gene: TRBD2; CDR3 length: 14; V gene: TRBV14; clone size: -; CDR3 DNA: TGTGCCAGCGAAGCGGGAGGGCCATTCGATGAGCAGTTCTTC; CDR3 protein: CASEAGGPFDEQFF
J gene: TRBJ2-7; D gene: -; CDR3 length: 13; V gene: TRBV6-1; clone size: -; CDR3 DNA: TGTGCCAGCAGTGAAGGAGAGTTCTACGAGCAGTACTTC; CDR3 protein: CASSEGEFYEQYF
J gene: TRBJ2-2; D gene: -; CDR3 length: 16; V gene: TRBV11-2; clone size: many; CDR3 DNA: TGTGCCAGCAGCCCCGAGCCGGCGGGATCGGAGGAGGAGCTGTTTTTT; CDR3 protein: CASSPEPAGSEEELFF
J gene: TRBJ2-1; D gene: -; CDR3 length: 13; V gene: TRBV20-1; clone size: -; CDR3 DNA: TGCAGTGCTAGGGCCCGCGGAGGGGGTGAGCAGTTCTTC; CDR3 protein: CSARARGGGEQFF
J gene: TRBJ2-7; D gene: TRBD1; CDR3 length: 13; V gene: TRBV28; clone size: -; CDR3 DNA: TGTGCCAGCAGTTGGACAGGGGGCGGCGAGCAGTACTTC; CDR3 protein: CASSWTGGGEQYF
J gene: TRBJ1-1; D gene: -; CDR3 length: 12; V gene: TRBV5-5; clone size: -; CDR3 DNA: TGTGCCAGCAGCTGGAGTGGTAACCAAGCTTTCTTT; CDR3 protein: CASSWSGNQAFF
J gene: TRBJ2-1; D gene: TRBD1; CDR3 length: 14; V gene: TRBV5-5; clone size: few; CDR3 DNA: TGTGCCAGCAGCTTCGGGACAGGGATGAATGAGCAGTTCTTC; CDR3 protein: CASSFGTGMNEQFF
J gene: TRBJ2-1; D gene: -; CDR3 length: 13; V gene: TRBV15; clone size: -; CDR3 DNA: TGTGCCACCAGCAGCTCTAGTAGACATGAGCAGTTCTTC; CDR3 protein: CATSSSSRHEQFF
J gene: TRBJ1-1; D gene: TRBD1; CDR3 length: 17; V gene: TRBV15; clone size: -; CDR3 DNA: TGTGCCACCAGCAGTCCACGGACAGGCGGGTGGGACACTGAAGCTTTCTTT; CDR3 protein: CATSSPRTGGWDTEAFF
J gene: TRBJ2-7; D gene: -; CDR3 length: 13; V gene: TRBV9; clone size: few; CDR3 DNA: TGTGCCAGCAGCGGCCAGGGTGGAGGCGAGCAGTACTTC; CDR3 protein: CASSGQGGGEQYF